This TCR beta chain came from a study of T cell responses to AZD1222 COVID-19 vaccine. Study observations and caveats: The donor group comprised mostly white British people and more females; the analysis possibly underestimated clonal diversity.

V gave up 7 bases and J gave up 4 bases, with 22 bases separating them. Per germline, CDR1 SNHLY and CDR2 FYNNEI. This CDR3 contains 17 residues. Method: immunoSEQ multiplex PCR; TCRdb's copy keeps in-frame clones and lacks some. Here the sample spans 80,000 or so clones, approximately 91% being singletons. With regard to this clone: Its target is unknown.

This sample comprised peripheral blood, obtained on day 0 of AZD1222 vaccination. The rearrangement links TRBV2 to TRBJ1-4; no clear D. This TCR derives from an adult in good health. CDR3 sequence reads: CASKFRMVPRDNEKLFF. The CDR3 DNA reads TGTGCCAGCAAATTCAGAATGGTCCCAAGGGATAATGAAAAACTGTTTTTT.